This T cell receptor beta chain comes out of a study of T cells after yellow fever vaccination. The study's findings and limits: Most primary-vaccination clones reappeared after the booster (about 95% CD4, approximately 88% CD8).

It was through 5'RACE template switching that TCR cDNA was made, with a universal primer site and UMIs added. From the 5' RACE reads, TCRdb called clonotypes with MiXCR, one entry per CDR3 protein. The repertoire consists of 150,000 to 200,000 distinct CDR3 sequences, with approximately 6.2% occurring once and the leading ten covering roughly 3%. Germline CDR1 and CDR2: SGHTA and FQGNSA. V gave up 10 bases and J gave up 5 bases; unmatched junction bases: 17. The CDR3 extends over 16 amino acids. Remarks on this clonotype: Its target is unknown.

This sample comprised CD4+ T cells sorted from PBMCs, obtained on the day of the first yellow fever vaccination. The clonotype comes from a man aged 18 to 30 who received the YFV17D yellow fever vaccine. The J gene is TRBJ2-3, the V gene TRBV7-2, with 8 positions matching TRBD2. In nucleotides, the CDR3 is TGTGCCACCACCTTCGATTGGCGCGGGGGGAGAGATACGCAGTATTTT. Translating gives CATTFDWRGGRDTQYF. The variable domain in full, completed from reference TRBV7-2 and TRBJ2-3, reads GAGVSQSPSNKVTEKGKDVELRCDPISGHTALYWYRQSLGQGLEFLIYFQGNSAPDKSGLPSDRFSAERTGGSVSTLTIQRTQQEDSAVYLCATTFDWRGGRDTQYFGPGTRLTVL.